The clone carrying this TCR beta chain was detected only a few times. No antigen is known for it. This record comes from a study of cytomegalovirus exposure and HLA in healthy donors. Both 60 Vbeta primers and 13 Jbeta primers went into the PCR. Assay used: immunoSEQ multiplex PCR; TCRdb lists only in-frame clones, some missing. The table records 100,000 to 150,000 clones, approximately 78% of them present only once. The study's findings and limits: Earlier analysis found most TCR beta V segments productive about 87% or about 30% of the time.

V shed 5 bases and J 7 bases; nucleotides not matched to a gene: 11. This CDR3 is built from 17 residues. The V gene's germline CDR1 is SEHNR and CDR2 FQNEAQ (reference sequence). The chain recombines TRBV7-9 with TRBJ2-6; 10 nucleotides agree with TRBD1. This TCR derives from a man between 40 and 49 years old in good health and CMV-seronegative. Sequenced material: PBMCs. This chain's CDR3 is CASSKVGQGTVANVLTF. DNA for the CDR3: TGTGCCAGCAGCAAAGTGGGACAGGGGACTGTAGCCAACGTCCTGACTTTC. Full variable domain (missing parts from reference TRBV7-9 and TRBJ2-6): DTGVSQNPRHKITKRGQNVTFRCDPISEHNRLYWYRQTLGQGPEFLTYFQNEAQLEKSRLLSDRFSAERPKGSFSTLEIQRTEQGDSAMYLCASSKVGQGTVANVLTFGAGSRLTVL.